A selection of T cell receptor beta chains follows, all from one sample in a study of OX40 agonist ivuxolimab in advanced cancers. Some clones are missing from TCRdb's copy, which holds only in-frame ones; the method was immunoSEQ multiplex PCR. The sample has about 100,000 clones; about 87% are singletons. Specimen: CD4+ or CD8+ T cells sorted from blood, collected in a trial of the OX40 agonist ivuxolimab. These receptors were collected from an adult with an advanced solid tumor such as melanoma, head and neck, liver or kidney cancer. CDR3s include the opening cysteine and the closing phenylalanine or tryptophan. A D gene is named only where the DNA matches it firmly. Only part of the rows carry a size: once, few, many, or a class if the clone is expanded.

j_call cdr3_length v_call d_call clone_size cdr3_nt cdr3_aa
TRBJ2-5 16 TRBV19 TRBD1 . TGTGCCAGTAGTAGTTGGGACAGGGGGCAAGGAGAGACCCAGTACTTC CASSSWDRGQGETQYF
TRBJ2-5 15 TRBV7-9 TRBD2 . TGTGCCAGCAGCTTAAACCCTACTAGCGGGGAGACCCAGTACTTC CASSLNPTSGETQYF
TRBJ2-2 15 TRBV7-3 TRBD1 . TGTGCCAGCAGTTTAACAGGGGGAAGCACCGGGGAGCTGTTTTTT CASSLTGGSTGELFF
TRBJ2-5 20 TRBV6-4 TRBD2 . TGTGCCAGCAAGGAACCAACCACCGGGACTAGCGGGAGGGATCGGGAGACCCAGTACTTC CASKEPTTGTSGRDRETQYF
TRBJ2-5 11 TRBV7-2 . . TGTGCCAGCAGCTTAGCTGGGGCCCAGTACTTC CASSLAGAQYF
TRBJ1-5 13 TRBV5-6 . . TGTGCCAGCAGCTTGGCGGGGAATCAGCCCCAGCATTTT CASSLAGNQPQHF
TRBJ2-5 13 TRBV9 . . TGTGCCAGCAGATCCGGGGCGGCGGGGACCCAGTACTTC CASRSGAAGTQYF
TRBJ1-1 16 TRBV5-3 . . TGTGCCAGAAGCTTGGCGGGAGGGGCTAGGAACACTGAAGCTTTCTTT CARSLAGGARNTEAFF
TRBJ2-1 14 TRBV10-3 . once TGTGCCATCAGTCAGGGGCTGGGTTACAATGAGCAGTTCTTC CAISQGLGYNEQFF
TRBJ2-7 14 TRBV19 TRBD1 . TGTGCCAGTAGTGCAACAGGGGACAGCTACGAGCAGTACTTC CASSATGDSYEQYF
TRBJ2-5 13 TRBV5-4 . . TGTGCCAGCAGCTTAGAGGGGGTGGAGACCCAGTACTTC CASSLEGVETQYF
TRBJ2-4 15 TRBV9 TRBD1 . TGTGCCAGCAGTCACAGGGGTGATACCAAAAACATTCAGTACTTC CASSHRGDTKNIQYF
TRBJ2-4 13 TRBV18 . . TGTGCCAGCTCCAACGCCCGGGACTCGATTCAGTACTTC CASSNARDSIQYF
TRBJ1-5 13 TRBV7-8 . few TGTGCCAGCAGCCCCCGGGGCGAACAGCCCCAGCATTTT CASSPRGEQPQHF
TRBJ2-3 14 TRBV29-1 . . TGCAGCGCCGCCCCCGGGGTGTCCACAGATACGCAGTATTTT CSAAPGVSTDTQYF
TRBJ1-3 15 TRBV19 . . TGTGCCAGTAGTATCGGCCGGGGGTCCGGAAACACCATATATTTT CASSIGRGSGNTIYF
TRBJ1-1 15 TRBV5-1 . few TGCGCCAGCAGCGGCGGTCAGGGCATGAACACTGAAGCTTTCTTT CASSGGQGMNTEAFF
TRBJ1-1 13 TRBV6-1 . . TGTGCCAGCGGGGGAGGACTTGTAACTGAAGCTTTCTTT CASGGGLVTEAFF
TRBJ1-3 15 TRBV7-9 TRBD1 . TGTGCCAGCAGCAGGGACAGGTCGGGGGGAAACACCATATATTTT CASSRDRSGGNTIYF
TRBJ2-1 13 TRBV2 . . TGTGCCAGCAGCGTTGGGACTTACAATGAGCAGTTCTTC CASSVGTYNEQFF
TRBJ2-7 17 TRBV23-1 . . TGCGCCAGCGCCCTCGGAGGAGGAATTCACCTTTCCTACGAGCAGTACTTC CASALGGGIHLSYEQYF
TRBJ2-7 11 TRBV20-1 . . TGCAGTGCTAGGGCTAGCTACGAGCAGTACTTC CSARASYEQYF
TRBJ1-1 19 TRBV11-2 . . TGTGCCAGCAGCCACCATCTGGGGGGCGAGTTCATCTCCGACACTGAAGCTTTCTTT CASSHHLGGEFISDTEAFF
TRBJ2-1 10 TRBV19 . . TGTGCCAGTGGACGAAATGAGCAGTTCTTC CASGRNEQFF
TRBJ2-3 15 TRBV5-6 TRBD1 . TGTGCCAGCAGCTTGGGGACAGGGGAGGAAGATACGCAGTATTTT CASSLGTGEEDTQYF
TRBJ2-5 17 TRBV5-1 TRBD2 . TGCGCCAGCAGCTTGTCGACTAGCGGGAACTTCCAAGAGACCCAGTACTTC CASSLSTSGNFQETQYF
TRBJ2-5 14 TRBV5-1 . . TGCGCCAGCAGCTTGGAGGGGTACCAAGAGACCCAGTACTTC CASSLEGYQETQYF
TRBJ2-5 15 TRBV18 . once TGTGCCAGCTCACCACCTTCCAGCGCCCAAGAGACCCAGTACTTC CASSPPSSAQETQYF